These T cell receptor beta chains were read from a single sample in a study of identical twins. TCRdb reanalysed the 5' RACE reads using MiXCR and keeps one entry per CDR3 protein. The table has around 1.7 million distinct CDR3 sequences, around 29% seen once; the top ten hold under 0.35%. The sequenced sample was cord blood. These receptors all come from a newborn girl in good health. Both conserved end residues are part of each CDR3. The D gene is left open where the match is weak. Expanded clones are given a class, and other clones once, few, many or no size at all.

clone_size,v_call,d_call,j_call,cdr3_nt,cdr3_aa
NA,TRBV20-1,NA,TRBJ2-3,TGCAGTGCTAGAGTTGGACAGTCTAGCACAGATACGCAGTATTTT,CSARVGQSSTDTQYF
NA,TRBV7-9,NA,TRBJ2-1,TGTGCCAGCAGCGGGACCGTAAACTTCGACAATGAGCAGTTCTTC,CASSGTVNFDNEQFF
few,TRBV18,TRBD2,TRBJ2-1,TGTGCCAGCTCACCAGGAACAGCGCATAGCGGGAGTTTTACCGAGTTCTTC,CASSPGTAHSGSFTEFF
NA,TRBV20-1,TRBD1,TRBJ1-5,TGCAGTGCCAAAGAAACAGGGGGCGCGATGGGTCAGCCCCAGCATTTT,CSAKETGGAMGQPQHF
NA,TRBV20-1,NA,TRBJ2-4,TGCAGTGCTAGAGATCATCCAGCGAGAAACATTCAGTACTTC,CSARDHPARNIQYF
NA,TRBV14,NA,TRBJ2-3,TGTGCCAGCAGCCAAGAGTATTCAGATACGCAGTATTTT,CASSQEYSDTQYF
once,TRBV20-1,NA,TRBJ2-3,TGCAGTGCCGGGGGGCAGGGTATAATCACAGATACGCGGTATTTT,CSAGGQGIITDTRYF
NA,TRBV9,NA,TRBJ1-1,TGTGCCAGCAGCGTAGGGGAAAGGGGAGAAGCTTTCTTT,CASSVGERGEAFF
few,TRBV7-9,NA,TRBJ2-7,TGTGCCAGCAGCTTATTTAGAGCTCTTAGCTCCTACGAGCAGTACTTC,CASSLFRALSSYEQYF
once,TRBV18,NA,TRBJ1-4,TGTGCCAGCTCACCCCGAGCTTCAGGTGAAAAACTGTTTTTT,CASSPRASGEKLFF
NA,TRBV20-1,NA,TRBJ1-1,TGCAGTGCCCCCAGGGCAGTCATGAACACTGAAGCTTTCTTT,CSAPRAVMNTEAFF
few,TRBV27,NA,TRBJ2-6,TGTGCCAGCAGTTTCCCCTTCAGGGCTGGGGCCAACGTCCTGACTTTC,CASSFPFRAGANVLTF
once,TRBV20-1,NA,TRBJ1-4,TGCAGTGCTAGATTACCGGGTCGTAATGAAAAACTGTTTTTT,CSARLPGRNEKLFF
many,TRBV20-1,TRBD2,TRBJ2-3,TGCAGTGCTAGAGTTGGGACTAGCGGGGTCGATACGCAGTATTTT,CSARVGTSGVDTQYF
NA,TRBV5-6,NA,TRBJ1-3,TGTGCCAGCAGCTTGGAGAGTAACACCATATATTTT,CASSLESNTIYF
NA,TRBV27,TRBD2,TRBJ2-7,TGTGCCAGCTTTCCCTCTAGCGGTGTGTACAATGAGCAGTACTTC,CASFPSSGVYNEQYF
NA,TRBV7-6,NA,TRBJ2-1,TGTGCCAGCAGCAAACTAGCCGCTACCTACAATGAGCAGTTCTTC,CASSKLAATYNEQFF
few,TRBV12-3/TRBV12-4,NA,TRBJ1-5,TGTGCCAGCAGTTTAGTGGGACACAATCAGCCCCAGCATTTT,CASSLVGHNQPQHF
NA,TRBV20-1,NA,TRBJ2-3,TGCAGTGCTAGCCCCTCGGGACTTAACACAGATACGCAGTATTTT,CSASPSGLNTDTQYF
few,TRBV20-1,NA,TRBJ1-5,TGCAGTGCTATCAGACACGCCGGTCAGCCCCAGCATTTT,CSAIRHAGQPQHF
NA,TRBV12-3/TRBV12-4,TRBD1,TRBJ2-7,TGTGCCAGCACCAATGGGGACAGTCCCTACGAGCAGTACTTC,CASTNGDSPYEQYF
NA,TRBV4-2,NA,TRBJ1-2,TGTGCCAGCAGCCGCGCGACATTGTATGGCTACACCTTC,CASSRATLYGYTF
few,TRBV4-1,NA,TRBJ2-5,TGCGCCAGCAGCCAAGTTGTGATAGCGGACAAACAAGAGACCCAGTACTTC,CASSQVVIADKQETQYF
NA,TRBV6-2/TRBV6-3,NA,TRBJ2-7,TGTGCCAGCAGTTACCTCCGGCTAGTTAGTTACGAGCAGTACTTC,CASSYLRLVSYEQYF